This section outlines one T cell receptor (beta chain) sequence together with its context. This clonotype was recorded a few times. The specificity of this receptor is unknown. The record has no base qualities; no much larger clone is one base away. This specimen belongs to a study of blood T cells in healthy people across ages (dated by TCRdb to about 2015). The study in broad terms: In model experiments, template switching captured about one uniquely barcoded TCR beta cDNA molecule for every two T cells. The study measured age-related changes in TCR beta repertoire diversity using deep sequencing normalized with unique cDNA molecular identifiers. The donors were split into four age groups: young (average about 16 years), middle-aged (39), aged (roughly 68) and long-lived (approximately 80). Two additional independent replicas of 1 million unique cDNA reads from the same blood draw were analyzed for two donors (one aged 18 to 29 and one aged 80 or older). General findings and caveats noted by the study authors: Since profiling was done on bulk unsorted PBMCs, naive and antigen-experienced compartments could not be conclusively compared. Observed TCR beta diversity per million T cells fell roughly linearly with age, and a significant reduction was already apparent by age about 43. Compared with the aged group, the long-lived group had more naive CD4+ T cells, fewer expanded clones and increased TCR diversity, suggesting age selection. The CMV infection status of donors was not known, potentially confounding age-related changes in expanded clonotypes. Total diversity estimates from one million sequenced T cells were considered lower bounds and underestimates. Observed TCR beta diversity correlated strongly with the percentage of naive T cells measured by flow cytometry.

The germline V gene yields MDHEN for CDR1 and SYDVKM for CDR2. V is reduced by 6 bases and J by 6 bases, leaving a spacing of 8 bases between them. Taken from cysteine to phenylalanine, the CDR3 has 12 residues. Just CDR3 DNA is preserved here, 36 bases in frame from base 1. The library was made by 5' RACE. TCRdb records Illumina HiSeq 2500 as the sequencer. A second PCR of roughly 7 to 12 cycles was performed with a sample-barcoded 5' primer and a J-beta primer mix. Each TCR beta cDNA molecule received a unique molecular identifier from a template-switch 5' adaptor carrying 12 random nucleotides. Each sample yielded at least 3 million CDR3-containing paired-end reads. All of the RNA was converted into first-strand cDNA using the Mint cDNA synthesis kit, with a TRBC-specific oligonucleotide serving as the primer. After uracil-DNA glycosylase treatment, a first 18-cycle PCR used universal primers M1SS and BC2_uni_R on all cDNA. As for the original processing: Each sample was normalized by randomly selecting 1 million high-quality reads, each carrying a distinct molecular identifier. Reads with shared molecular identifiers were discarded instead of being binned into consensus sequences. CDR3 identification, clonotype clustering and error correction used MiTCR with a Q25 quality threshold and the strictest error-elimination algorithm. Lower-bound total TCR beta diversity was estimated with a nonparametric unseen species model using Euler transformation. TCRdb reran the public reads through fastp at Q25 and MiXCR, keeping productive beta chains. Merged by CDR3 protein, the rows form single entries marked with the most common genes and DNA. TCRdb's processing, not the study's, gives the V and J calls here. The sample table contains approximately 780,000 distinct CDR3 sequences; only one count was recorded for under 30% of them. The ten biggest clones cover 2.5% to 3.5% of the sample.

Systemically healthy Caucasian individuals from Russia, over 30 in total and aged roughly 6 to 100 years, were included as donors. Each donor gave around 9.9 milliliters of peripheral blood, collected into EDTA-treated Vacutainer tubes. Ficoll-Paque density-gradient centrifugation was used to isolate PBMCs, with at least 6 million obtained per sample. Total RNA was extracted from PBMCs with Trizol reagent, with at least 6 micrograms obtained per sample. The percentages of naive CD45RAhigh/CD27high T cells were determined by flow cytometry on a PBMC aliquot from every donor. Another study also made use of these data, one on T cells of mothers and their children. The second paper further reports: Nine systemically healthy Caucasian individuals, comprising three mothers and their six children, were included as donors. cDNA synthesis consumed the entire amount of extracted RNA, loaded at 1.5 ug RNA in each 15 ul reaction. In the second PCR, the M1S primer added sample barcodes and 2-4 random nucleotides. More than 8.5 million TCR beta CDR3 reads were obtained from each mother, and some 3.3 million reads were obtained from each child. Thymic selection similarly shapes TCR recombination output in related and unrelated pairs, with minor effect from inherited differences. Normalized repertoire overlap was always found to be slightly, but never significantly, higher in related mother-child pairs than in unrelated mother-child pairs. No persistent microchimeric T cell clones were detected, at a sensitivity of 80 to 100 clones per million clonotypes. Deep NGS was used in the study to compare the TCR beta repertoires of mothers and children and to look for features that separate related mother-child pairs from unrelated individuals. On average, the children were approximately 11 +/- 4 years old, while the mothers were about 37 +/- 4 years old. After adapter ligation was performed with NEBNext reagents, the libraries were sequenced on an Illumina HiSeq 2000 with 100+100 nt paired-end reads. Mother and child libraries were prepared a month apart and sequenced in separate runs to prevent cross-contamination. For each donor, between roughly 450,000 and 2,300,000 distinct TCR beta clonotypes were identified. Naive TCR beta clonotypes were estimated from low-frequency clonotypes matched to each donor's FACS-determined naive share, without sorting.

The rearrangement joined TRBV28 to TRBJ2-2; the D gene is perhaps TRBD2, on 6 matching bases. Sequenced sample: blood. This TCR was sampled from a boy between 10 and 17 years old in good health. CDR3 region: CASRWGAGELFF. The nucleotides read TGTGCCAGCAGATGGGGGGCCGGGGAGCTGTTTTTT.